This TCR beta chain appears in the sequencing data of a study of cytomegalovirus exposure and HLA in healthy donors. Germline lookup yields CDR1 WNHNN and CDR2 SYGVQD (reference sequence). This CDR3 is 16 amino acids long. The V end was cut by 2 bases, the J end by 3 bases, with 17 bases between. The PCR had 60 Vbeta and 13 Jbeta primers. Measured with immunoSEQ multiplex PCR; TCRdb has only the in-frame clones, and not every one. The sample lists roughly 110,000 clones, more than 65% occurring once. This clone was detected only once. Its specificity is not known. General study findings and limits: After further analysis at a later stage, roughly 16,000 TCR beta sequences were associated with HLA alleles at 0.05 false discovery rate.

The sequence was collected from a male donor in good health and CMV-seronegative. The sequenced sample was PBMCs. The chain joins TRBV10-1 to TRBJ2-7, with D uncertain. The CDR3 DNA sequence: TGCGCCAGCAGTGAGCCTGGCCGACACAGCCTCTACGAGCAGTACTTC. Translation: CASSEPGRHSLYEQYF.